The clone carrying this TCR beta chain was counted once. Its matching antigen is unknown. The data stem from a study of CD8+ T cells in alopecia areata. Study-wide findings and caveats: Unlike in mice, where it was clearer, TCR sharing across patients was less clear, possibly HLA-related. How baseline CD8+ expansion relates to response remains uncertain (there was one nonresponder).

This CDR3 has 16 residues. Germline values: CDR1 SEHNR, CDR2 FQNEAQ (reference sequence). Trimming took 3 bases from V and 4 from J; bases not matched to a gene: 8. Treatment given: oral pan-JAK inhibitor, 5-10 mg twice daily. Investigators isolated RNA and reverse transcribed it into cDNA to act as the sequencing template. Clones were read by immunoSEQ multiplex PCR, and TCRdb kept only the in-frame ones, dropping some. Counted here are approximately 280,000 clones, 58% occurring once; the ten biggest clones make up under 2%. The clonotype originates from a human donor with alopecia areata. The chain has TRBV7-9 and TRBJ2-5; 10 bases line up with TRBD1. Material: CD4+ T cells sorted from blood, obtained at week 24, from a patient treated with tofacitinib. CDR3 loop: CASSFPGQGSRETQYF. For the CDR3, the DNA is TGTGCCAGCAGCTTCCCGGGACAGGGGTCACGAGAGACCCAGTACTTC.